The entry that follows covers one TCR beta chain sequence. Its antigen is not yet known. No base quality information exists; no much larger clone differs at one position. CDR1 is given as SGHTA and CDR2 as FQGNSA, both from the germline V gene. From the cysteine up to the phenylalanine, the CDR3 has a length of 17 residues. Only CDR3 DNA is held: 51 bases, read in frame from base 1. Trimming removed 1 base from V and 4 bases from J; the gene matches leave 7 bases unexplained. TCR beta CDR3 regions were amplified from RNA transcripts for repertoire sequencing. The first round of RT-PCR was done with HTBI primers and the Qiagen OneStep RT-PCR kit, and was followed by a second round of multiplex PCR, then size selection and purification. Sequencing of the libraries was carried out on an Illumina HiSeq2000 in paired-end mode with 100 bp reads. In the source study's methods: Reads were processed with SOAPnuke, discarding reads with adapters, uncalled bases, mean Phred below 15, or no exact constant-primer or identifier match. High-quality paired reads were merged with COPE v1.2.5. Unique nucleotide sequences were defined as clonotypes and aligned to IMGT TRB V, D and J references using MiTCR v1.1. The analysis was limited to V-J combinations with a frequency above 0.0001, which together covered approximately 99% of the repertoires. For each V-J combination, a TCR clonal expansion and chaos score was defined as F50 clonal expansion divided by the chaos observed in the TCRdist matrix. Welch's t-statistics and random forest were used to reduce the features to about twelve V-J combinations, which were then used as input to a naive Bayes classifier. Thyroid-blood repertoire similarity was quantified with the Morisita-Horn index. TCRdb redid the processing of the public reads, applying fastp at Q25 and MiXCR, and retained in-frame beta chains. For every CDR3 protein sequence, its rows merge into one entry that carries the most common genes and DNA. It is TCRdb's table, rather than the study itself, that gives the V and J calls and clone size. This sample has 650,000 to 900,000 distinct CDR3 sequences in its table, and roughly two fifths of those were observed once. About 40% of the sample is in the top ten clones.

This sample was taken from a study of Graves' ophthalmopathy and Graves' hyperthyroidism (dated 2018 in TCRdb). In terms of the full investigation: Peripheral blood was collected at initial diagnosis, before any treatment. The study used signatures of the TCR beta repertoire to tell Graves' ophthalmopathy apart from Graves' hyperthyroidism and to predict which patients would progress to ophthalmopathy. In total, 135 blood samples were TCR-sequenced: approximately 40 ophthalmopathy, 80 or so hyperthyroidism and roughly 17 hyperthyroidism-to-ophthalmopathy patients. To explore V-J signatures that separate ophthalmopathy from hyperthyroidism, a discovery set of approximately 100 patients was enrolled, consisting of 43 with ophthalmopathy and roughly 59 with stable hyperthyroidism. An independent validation cohort comprised 18 to 20 hyperthyroidism patients and 15 to 17 patients who later progressed from hyperthyroidism to ophthalmopathy. T-cell repertoires of thyroid tissue and blood were compared in 5 or 6 hyperthyroidism patients. Once sampling was done, hyperthyroidism patients were given methimazole at a starting dose of 30 mg daily, while ophthalmopathy patients were given high-dose intravenous methylprednisolone. Beyond this particular receptor, the publication reports: In validation, the model predicted ophthalmopathy progression with more than 55% sensitivity and approximately 75% specificity; fewer than 15 predicted patients were CT-confirmed with GO in a median of 6.5 months. In cross-validation, the 13-signature model distinguished ophthalmopathy from stable hyperthyroidism with roughly 90% sensitivity and roughly 81% specificity, and in the test set the corresponding values were roughly 80% and 76%. No statistical method was used to predetermine the sample size, and group allocation was not hidden from the investigators. Most expanded thyroid clonotypes with a frequency above 0.001 also appeared in blood, which suggests that blood repertoires may reflect the immune response in the thyroid.

Patients with ophthalmopathy had moderately to severely active disease, with a Clinical Activity Score of 3 or more, a NOSPECS grade of 4 or more, and a disease duration of less than 3 months. Patients with other autoimmune diseases, uncontrolled infections, pregnancy or lactation were excluded. Clinical symptoms, serum thyroxine, TRAb, thyroid ultrasound and orbital computed tomography were used for diagnosis. PBMCs were isolated from roughly 10 ml of fresh peripheral blood by Ficoll-Paque density gradient centrifugation. Trizol reagent was used to extract the total RNA, and its quality was then checked on an Agilent 2100 Bioanalyzer.

The clonotype was recovered from an adult man with Graves' ophthalmopathy. The material sequenced was peripheral blood. The rearrangement combines TRBV7-2 with TRBJ2-5, with 12 middle bases fitting TRBD2. CDR3 loop: CASSLGIPGLAGETQYF. The DNA sequence reads TGTGCCAGCAGCTTAGGAATCCCGGGACTAGCGGGAGAGACCCAGTACTTC.